This TCR beta chain was sequenced for a study of Ad26.COV2.S vaccination and SARS-CoV-2 variants. Treatment of the sample: around 19 received Ad26.COV2.S at low or high dose, single or two shots; 5 received placebo; per-sample allocation not given. Collection of samples fell on day 63 after the first vaccine or placebo injection. Adults aged 18-55 years in Boston included the donor. Spike of the Wuhan-strain SARS-CoV-2 was expressed by an Ad26 vector, which formed the vaccine. This clone came up a few times. Germline V CDR1 and CDR2: SGHNT, YENEEA. Germline trimming cut 3 bases from V and 0 bases from J; bases unmatched to any gene: 3. The CDR3 spans 15 residues. The data were produced by immunoSEQ multiplex PCR, yet TCRdb's version contains in-frame clones alone and is incomplete. This table holds around 300,000 clones, 88% found once.

The sequences come from peripheral blood, collected in a trial of Ad26.COV2.S vaccine versus placebo. The receptor comes from a person aged 18 to 59 who received the Ad26.COV2.S COVID-19 vaccine or a placebo. This chain links TRBV11-3 with TRBJ1-1, with 8 bases aligning to TRBD1. Here the CDR3 reads CASSFGQGVNTEAFF. The CDR3, as DNA: TGTGCCAGCAGCTTTGGACAGGGTGTGAACACTGAAGCTTTCTTT. Full variable domain (outside the CDR3, taken from reference TRBV11-3 and TRBJ1-1): EAGVVQSPRYKIIEKKQPVAFWCNPISGHNTLYWYLQNLGQGPELLIRYENEEAVDDSQLPKDRFSAERLKGVDSTLKIQPAELGDSAVYLCASSFGQGVNTEAFFGQGTRLTVV.